The clone carrying this T cell receptor (beta chain) was found a few times. What it binds is unknown. This was the immunoSEQ version 4 assay in survey mode. Libraries were prepared by immunoSEQ multiplex PCR; TCRdb keeps only in-frame clonotypes and omits some of them. The data show about 64,000 clones, with less than 85% seen just once and under 2% held by the top ten. The sample is drawn from a study of persistence of HIV-infected CD4 T cells. Study context: Donors were ART-treated; their CMV- and Gag-responding CD4+ T cells were isolated. Suppressive ART had lasted a median of around 8 years.

Cells were stimulated with overlapping HIV-1 Gag 15-mer peptides. CD40L/CD69 double-negative CD45RO-high memory CD4+ T cells were collected. Adults with HIV-1 started suppressive ART while chronically infected. Donors had CD4+ T cell counts above 400 cells/uL and were CMV-seropositive. The material was CD4+ T cells sorted from PBMCs after approximately 19-hour stimulation, obtained from a patient who received antiretroviral therapy. The receptor's source is an adult man with HIV who was CMV-seropositive.

The CDR3 loop reads CASSTVWGVSGNTIYF. For the CDR3, the DNA is TGTGCCAGCAGCACAGTTTGGGGGGTATCTGGAAACACCATATATTTT. The chain couples TRBV7-9 to TRBJ1-3, with D perhaps TRBD1 (5 bases). The CDR3 is made up of 16 amino acids. V was cut by 5 bases and J by 1 base, with 15 bases left in between. Germline assignment: CDR1 SEHNR and CDR2 FQNEAQ (reference sequence).